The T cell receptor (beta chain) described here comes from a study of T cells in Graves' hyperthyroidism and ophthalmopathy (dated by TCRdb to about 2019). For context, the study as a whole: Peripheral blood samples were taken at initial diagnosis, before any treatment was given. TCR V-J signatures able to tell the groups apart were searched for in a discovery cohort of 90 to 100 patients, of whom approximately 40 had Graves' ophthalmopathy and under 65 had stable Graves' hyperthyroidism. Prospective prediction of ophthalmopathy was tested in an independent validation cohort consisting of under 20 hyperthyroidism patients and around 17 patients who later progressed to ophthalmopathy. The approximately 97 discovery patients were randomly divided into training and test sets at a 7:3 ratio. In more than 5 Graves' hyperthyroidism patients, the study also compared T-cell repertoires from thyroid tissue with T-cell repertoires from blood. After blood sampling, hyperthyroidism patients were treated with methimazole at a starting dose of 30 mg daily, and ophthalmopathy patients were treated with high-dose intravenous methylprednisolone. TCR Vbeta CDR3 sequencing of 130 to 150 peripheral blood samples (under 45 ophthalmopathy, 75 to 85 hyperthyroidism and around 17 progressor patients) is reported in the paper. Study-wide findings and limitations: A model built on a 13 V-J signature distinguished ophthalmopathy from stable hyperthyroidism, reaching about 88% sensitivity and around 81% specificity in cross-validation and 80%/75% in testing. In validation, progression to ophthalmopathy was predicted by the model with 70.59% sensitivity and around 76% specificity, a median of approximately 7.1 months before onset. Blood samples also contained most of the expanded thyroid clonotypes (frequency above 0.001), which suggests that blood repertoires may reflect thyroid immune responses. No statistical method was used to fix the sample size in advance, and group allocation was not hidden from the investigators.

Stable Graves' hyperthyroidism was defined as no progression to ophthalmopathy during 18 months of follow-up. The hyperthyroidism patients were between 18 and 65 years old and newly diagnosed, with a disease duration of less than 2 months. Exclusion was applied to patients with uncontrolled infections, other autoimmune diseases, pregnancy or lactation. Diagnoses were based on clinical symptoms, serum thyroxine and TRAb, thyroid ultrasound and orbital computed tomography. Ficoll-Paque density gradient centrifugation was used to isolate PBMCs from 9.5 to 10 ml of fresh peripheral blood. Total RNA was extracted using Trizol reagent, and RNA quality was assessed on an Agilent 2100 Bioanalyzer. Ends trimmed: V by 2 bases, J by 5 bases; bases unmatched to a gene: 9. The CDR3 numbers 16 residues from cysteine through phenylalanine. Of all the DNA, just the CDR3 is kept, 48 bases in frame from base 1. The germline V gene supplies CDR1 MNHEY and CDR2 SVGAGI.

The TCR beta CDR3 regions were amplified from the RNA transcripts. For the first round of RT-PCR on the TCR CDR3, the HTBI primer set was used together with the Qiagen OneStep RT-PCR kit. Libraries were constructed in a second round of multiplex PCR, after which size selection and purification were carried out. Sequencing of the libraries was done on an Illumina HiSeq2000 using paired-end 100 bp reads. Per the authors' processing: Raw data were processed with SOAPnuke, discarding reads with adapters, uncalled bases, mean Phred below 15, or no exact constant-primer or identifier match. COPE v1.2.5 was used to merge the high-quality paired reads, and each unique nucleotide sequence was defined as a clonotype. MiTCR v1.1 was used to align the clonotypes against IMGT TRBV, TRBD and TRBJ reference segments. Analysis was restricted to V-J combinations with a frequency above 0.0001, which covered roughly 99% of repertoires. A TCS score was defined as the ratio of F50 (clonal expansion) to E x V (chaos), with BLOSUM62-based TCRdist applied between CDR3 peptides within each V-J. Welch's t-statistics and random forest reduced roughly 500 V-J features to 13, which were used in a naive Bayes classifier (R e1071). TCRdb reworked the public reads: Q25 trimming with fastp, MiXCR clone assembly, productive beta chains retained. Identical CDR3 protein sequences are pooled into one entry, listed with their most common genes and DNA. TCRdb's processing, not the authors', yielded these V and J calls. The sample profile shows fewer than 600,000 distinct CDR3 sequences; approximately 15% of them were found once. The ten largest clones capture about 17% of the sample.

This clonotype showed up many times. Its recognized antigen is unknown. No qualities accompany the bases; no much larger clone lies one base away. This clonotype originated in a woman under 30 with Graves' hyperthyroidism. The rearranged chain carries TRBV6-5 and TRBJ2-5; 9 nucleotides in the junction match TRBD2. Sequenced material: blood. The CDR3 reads CASSYLSGSSSETQYF. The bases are TGTGCCAGCAGTTACCTTAGCGGGAGTTCGTCGGAGACCCAGTACTTC.